This T cell receptor beta chain was sequenced for a study of T cell responses to AZD1222 COVID-19 vaccine. Whole-study findings and limits: Researchers took repertoire samples only after the peak T cell response had come. Among AZD1222 vaccinees, only five to seven were seropositive at baseline. Clonal diversity may have been underestimated, and the donors were mostly white British, with more females than males.

Combined were second doses at about 4 or about 12 weeks. This CDR3 is built from 12 residues. V was pared by 0 bases and J by 4 bases, with 3 bases between. Germline values: CDR1 SGHTA, CDR2 FQGNSA. This clone showed up just once. Its matching antigen is unknown. Assay: immunoSEQ multiplex PCR; the TCRdb copy retains only in-frame clones and omits some. The repertoire consists of around 170,000 clones, with 88% occurring once and the leading ten covering around a tenth. The TCR originated in an adult who received the AZD1222 COVID-19 vaccine. The material was peripheral blood, obtained 28 days after the second AZD1222 dose. V usage is TRBV7-2 and J usage is TRBJ1-2; no reliable D call. The CDR3 sequence: CASSLAIYGYTF. The CDR3, as DNA: TGTGCCAGCAGCTTAGCGATCTATGGCTACACCTTC.